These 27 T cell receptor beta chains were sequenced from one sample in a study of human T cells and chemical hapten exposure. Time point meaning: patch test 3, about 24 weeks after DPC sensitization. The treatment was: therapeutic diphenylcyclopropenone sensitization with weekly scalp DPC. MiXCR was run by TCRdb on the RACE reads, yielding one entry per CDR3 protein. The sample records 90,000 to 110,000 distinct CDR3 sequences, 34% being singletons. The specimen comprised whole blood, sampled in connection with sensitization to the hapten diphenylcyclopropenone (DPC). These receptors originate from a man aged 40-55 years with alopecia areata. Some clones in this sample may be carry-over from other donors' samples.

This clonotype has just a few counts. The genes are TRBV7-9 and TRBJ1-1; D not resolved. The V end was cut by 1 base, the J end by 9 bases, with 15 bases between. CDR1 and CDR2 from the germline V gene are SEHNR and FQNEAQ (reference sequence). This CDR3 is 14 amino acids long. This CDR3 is CASSLELGGQKAFF. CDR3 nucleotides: TGTGCCAGCAGCTTAGAGTTGGGTGGCCAGAAAGCTTTCTTT.

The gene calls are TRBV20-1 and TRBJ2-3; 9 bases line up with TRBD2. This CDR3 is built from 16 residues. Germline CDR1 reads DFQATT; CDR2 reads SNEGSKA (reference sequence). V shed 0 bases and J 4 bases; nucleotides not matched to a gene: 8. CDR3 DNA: TGCAGTGCTAGAGATGATAGCGGGAGTCTCGCAGATACGCAGTATTTT. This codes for CSARDDSGSLADTQYF.

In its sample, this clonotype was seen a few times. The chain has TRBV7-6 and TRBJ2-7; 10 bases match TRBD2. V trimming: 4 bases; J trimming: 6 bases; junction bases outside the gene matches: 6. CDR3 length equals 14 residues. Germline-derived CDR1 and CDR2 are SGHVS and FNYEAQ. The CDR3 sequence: CASSSRTSGSEQYF. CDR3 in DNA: TGTGCCAGCAGCTCAAGGACTAGCGGTAGCGAGCAGTACTTC.

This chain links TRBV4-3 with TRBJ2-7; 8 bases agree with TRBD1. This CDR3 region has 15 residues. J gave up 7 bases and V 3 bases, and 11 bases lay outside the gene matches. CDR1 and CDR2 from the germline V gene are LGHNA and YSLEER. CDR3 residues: CASSHDIGQGFEQYF. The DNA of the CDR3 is TGCGCCAGCAGCCATGATATCGGACAGGGTTTTGAGCAGTACTTC.

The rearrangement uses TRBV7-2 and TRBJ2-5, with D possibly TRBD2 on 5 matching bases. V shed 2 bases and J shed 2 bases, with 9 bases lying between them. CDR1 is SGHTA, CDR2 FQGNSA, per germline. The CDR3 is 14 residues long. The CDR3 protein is CASSLTGIQETQYF. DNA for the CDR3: TGTGCCAGCAGCTTAACCGGGATACAAGAGACCCAGTACTTC.

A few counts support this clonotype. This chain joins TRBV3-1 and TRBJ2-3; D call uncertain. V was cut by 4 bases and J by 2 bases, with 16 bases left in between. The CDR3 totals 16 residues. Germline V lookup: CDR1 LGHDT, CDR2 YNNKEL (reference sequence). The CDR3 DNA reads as TGTGCCAGCAGCCGACGCAAAGCCCTAGACACAGATACGCAGTATTTT. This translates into CASSRRKALDTDTQYF.

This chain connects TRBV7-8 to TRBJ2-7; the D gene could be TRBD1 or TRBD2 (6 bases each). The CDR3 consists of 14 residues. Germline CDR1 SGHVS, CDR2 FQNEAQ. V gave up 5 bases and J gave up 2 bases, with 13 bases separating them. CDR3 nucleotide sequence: TGTGCCAGCAGCGCGGGACATGAGGCCTACGAGCAGTACGTC. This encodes CASSAGHEAYEQYV.

This chain's CDR3 is CSVDTTGTDTQYF. CDR3 bases: TGCAGCGTTGATACGACAGGAACAGATACGCAGTATTTT. This sequence joins TRBV29-1 and TRBJ2-3; D might be TRBD1 (6 bases). Per the germline V gene, CDR1 is SQVTM and CDR2 is ANQGSEA. The CDR3 sequence is 13 residues long. V dropped 3 bases and J dropped 3 bases, with 10 bases sitting between them.

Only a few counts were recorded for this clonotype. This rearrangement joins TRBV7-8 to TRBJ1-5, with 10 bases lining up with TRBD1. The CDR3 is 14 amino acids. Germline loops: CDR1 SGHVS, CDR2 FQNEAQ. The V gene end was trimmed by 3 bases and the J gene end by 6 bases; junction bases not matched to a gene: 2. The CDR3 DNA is TGTGCCAGCAGCTTCGACAGGGGGCTTCAGCCCCAGCATTTT. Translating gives CASSFDRGLQPQHF.

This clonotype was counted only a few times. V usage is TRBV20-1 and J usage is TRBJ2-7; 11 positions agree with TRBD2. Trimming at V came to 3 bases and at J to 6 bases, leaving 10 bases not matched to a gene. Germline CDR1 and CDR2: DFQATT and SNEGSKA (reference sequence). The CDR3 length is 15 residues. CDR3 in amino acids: CSASPLSLAGVEQYF. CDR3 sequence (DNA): TGCAGTGCTAGCCCCCTGTCACTAGCGGGAGTCGAGCAGTACTTC.

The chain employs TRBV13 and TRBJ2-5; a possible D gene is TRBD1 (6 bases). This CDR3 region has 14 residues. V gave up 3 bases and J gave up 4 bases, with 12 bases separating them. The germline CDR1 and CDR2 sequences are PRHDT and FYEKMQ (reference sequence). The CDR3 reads CASSFRTVRETQYF. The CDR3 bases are TGTGCCAGCAGCTTCAGGACAGTAAGAGAGACCCAGTACTTC.

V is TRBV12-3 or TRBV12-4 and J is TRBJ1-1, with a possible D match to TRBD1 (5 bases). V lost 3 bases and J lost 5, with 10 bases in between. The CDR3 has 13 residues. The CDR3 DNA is TGTGCCAGCAGTTTCTCAGGGAGGACTGAAGCTTTCTTT. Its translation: CASSFSGRTEAFF.

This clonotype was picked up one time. CDR3 coding DNA: TGTGCCAGCAGTTTTCGTAGCGGGAGAACAGATACGCAGTATTTT. Translated, it gives CASSFRSGRTDTQYF. V and J are TRBV28 and TRBJ2-3; 9 bases agree with TRBD2. The germline gives CDR1 MDHEN, CDR2 SYDVKM. Germline trimming cut 3 bases from V and 3 bases from J; bases unmatched to any gene: 4. This CDR3 comprises 15 residues.

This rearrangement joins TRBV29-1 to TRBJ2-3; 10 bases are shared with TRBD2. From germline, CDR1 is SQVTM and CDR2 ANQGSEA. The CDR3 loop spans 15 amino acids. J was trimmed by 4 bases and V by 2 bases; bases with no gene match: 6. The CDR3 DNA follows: TGCAGCGTTGAAAGGCTAGCGGGAGATTCAGATACGCAGTATTTT. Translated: CSVERLAGDSDTQYF.

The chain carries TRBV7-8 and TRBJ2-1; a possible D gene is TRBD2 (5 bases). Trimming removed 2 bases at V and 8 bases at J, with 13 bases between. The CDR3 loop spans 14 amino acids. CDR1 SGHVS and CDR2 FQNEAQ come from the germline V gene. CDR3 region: CASSLIPGNYEQFF. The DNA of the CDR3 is TGTGCCAGCAGCTTAATTCCCGGGAACTATGAGCAGTTCTTC.

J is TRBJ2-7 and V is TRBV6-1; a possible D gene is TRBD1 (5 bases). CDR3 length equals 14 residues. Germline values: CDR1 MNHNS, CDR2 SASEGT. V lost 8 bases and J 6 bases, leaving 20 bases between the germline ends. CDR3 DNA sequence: TGTGCCAGCGGAAATCAAGGGGCTTATGGCGAGCAGTACGTC. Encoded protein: CASGNQGAYGEQYV.

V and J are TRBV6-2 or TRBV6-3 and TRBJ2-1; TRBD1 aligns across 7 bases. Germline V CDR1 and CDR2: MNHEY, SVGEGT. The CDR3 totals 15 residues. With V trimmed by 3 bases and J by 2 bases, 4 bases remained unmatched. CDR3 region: CASSYSGQTYNEQFF. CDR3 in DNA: TGTGCCAGCAGTTATTCGGGACAGACCTACAATGAGCAGTTCTTC.

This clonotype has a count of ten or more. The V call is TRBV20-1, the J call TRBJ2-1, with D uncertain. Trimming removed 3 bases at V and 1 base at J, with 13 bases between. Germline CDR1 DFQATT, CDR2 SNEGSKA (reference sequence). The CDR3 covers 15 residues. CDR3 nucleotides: TGCAGTGCTAGTGTTATGCAAAATTCCTACAATGAGCAGTTCTTC. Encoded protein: CSASVMQNSYNEQFF.

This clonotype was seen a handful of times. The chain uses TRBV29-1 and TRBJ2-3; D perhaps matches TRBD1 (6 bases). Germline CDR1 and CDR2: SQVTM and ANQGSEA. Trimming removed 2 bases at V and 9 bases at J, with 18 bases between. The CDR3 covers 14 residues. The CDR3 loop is CSVEKGYGGGTQYF. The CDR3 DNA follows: TGCAGCGTTGAAAAAGGCTATGGGGGCGGAACGCAGTATTTT.

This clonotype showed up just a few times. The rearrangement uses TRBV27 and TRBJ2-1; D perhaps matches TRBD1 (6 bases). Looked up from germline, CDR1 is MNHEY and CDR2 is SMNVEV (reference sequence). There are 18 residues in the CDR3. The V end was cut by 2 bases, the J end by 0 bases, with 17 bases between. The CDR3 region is CASSLRGSRGSSYNEQFF. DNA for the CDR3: TGTGCCAGCAGTTTAAGGGGGTCGCGCGGAAGCTCCTACAATGAGCAGTTCTTC.

The CDR3 bases are TGTGCCAGCAGCTTAGGGGCGGCCTATGGCTACACCTTC. This codes for CASSLGAAYGYTF. The chain joins TRBV11-2 to TRBJ1-2; D uncertain. This CDR3 region has 13 residues. Trimming pared 1 base from V and 4 bases from J, leaving 7 bases between. Germline V gene lookup returns CDR1 SGHAT and CDR2 FQNNGV.

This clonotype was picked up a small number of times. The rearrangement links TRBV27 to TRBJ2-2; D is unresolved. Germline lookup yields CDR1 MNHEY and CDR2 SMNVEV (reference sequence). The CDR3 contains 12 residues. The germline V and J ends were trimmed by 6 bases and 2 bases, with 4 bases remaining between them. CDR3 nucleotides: TGTGCCAGCAGGCGAAACACCGGGGAGCTGTTTTTT. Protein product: CASRRNTGELFF.

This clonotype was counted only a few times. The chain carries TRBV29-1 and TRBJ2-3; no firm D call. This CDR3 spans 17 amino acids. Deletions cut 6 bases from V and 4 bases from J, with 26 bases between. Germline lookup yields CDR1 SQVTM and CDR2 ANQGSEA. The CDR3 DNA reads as TGCAGCGTCGCGACTGGCCCTCAACTGTCTAGGCCAGATACGCAGTATTTT. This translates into CSVATGPQLSRPDTQYF.

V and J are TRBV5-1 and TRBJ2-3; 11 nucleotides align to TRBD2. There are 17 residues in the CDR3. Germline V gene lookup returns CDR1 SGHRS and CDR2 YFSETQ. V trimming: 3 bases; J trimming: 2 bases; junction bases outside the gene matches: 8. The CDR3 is CASSSGTSGYITDTQYF. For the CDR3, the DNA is TGCGCCAGCAGCTCAGGGACTAGCGGATACATCACAGATACGCAGTATTTT.

CDR3 DNA sequence: TGTGCCAGCAGCTTAAGCTCTAGCGGCTACGAGCAGTACTTC. This sequence encodes CASSLSSSGYEQYF. This chain uses TRBV7-9 with TRBJ2-7; TRBD2 aligns across 7 bases. The germline CDR1 and CDR2 sequences are SEHNR and FQNEAQ (reference sequence). This CDR3 region has 14 residues. With 2 bases clipped from V and 3 bases from J, the junction kept 4 bases outside the gene matches.

CDR3 sequence reads: CASSLVLREWGNKTQYF. CDR3 DNA sequence: TGCGCCAGCAGCTTGGTGTTGCGGGAGTGGGGGAACAAGACCCAGTACTTC. The V and J genes are TRBV5-1 and TRBJ2-5, with 7 bases identical to TRBD2. The CDR3 loop spans 17 amino acids. V shed 0 bases and J 6 bases; nucleotides not matched to a gene: 14. Germline V gene lookup returns CDR1 SGHRS and CDR2 YFSETQ.

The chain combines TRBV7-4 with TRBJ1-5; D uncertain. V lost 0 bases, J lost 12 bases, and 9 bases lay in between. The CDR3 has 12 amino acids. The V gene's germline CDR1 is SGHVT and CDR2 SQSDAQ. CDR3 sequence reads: CASSLAPDRQHF. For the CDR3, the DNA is TGTGCCAGCAGCTTAGCACCAGATCGCCAGCATTTT.